The rows below give T cell receptor beta chains drawn from one sample of a study of blood T cells in healthy people across ages. In TCRdb, the 5' RACE reads were re-called with MiXCR into one record per CDR3 protein. The table records over 1,200,000 distinct CDR3 sequences, 45% to 70% of them present only once. The sequenced sample was blood. The receptors stem from a man between 18 and 29 years old in good health. Both conserved end residues are part of each CDR3. A D gene is named only where the DNA matches it firmly. Clone size is stated in some rows and not others, as once, few, many or a class when expanded.

D gene	V gene	clone size	J gene	CDR3 DNA	CDR3 protein
.	TRBV29-1	.	TRBJ2-7	TGCAGCGTTGTCTACGGTTACTCCTACGAGCAGTACTTC	CSVVYGYSYEQYF
.	TRBV12-3/TRBV12-4	many	TRBJ2-7	TGTGCCAGCAGTAGGGAGCGGGCACCACCCTACGAGCAGTACTTC	CASSRERAPPYEQYF
TRBD1	TRBV29-1	.	TRBJ2-1	TGCAGCGTTGAACTGGACAGGGATGATGAGCAGTTCTTC	CSVELDRDDEQFF
TRBD2	TRBV4-2	.	TRBJ2-7	TGTGCCAGCAGCCAAGAGCCCACTAGCGGGGGGCCCTACGAGCAGTACTTC	CASSQEPTSGGPYEQYF
.	TRBV20-1	.	TRBJ2-3	TGCAGTGCTCGATCGTGGGATACGCAGTATTTT	CSARSWDTQYF
TRBD1	TRBV4-3	.	TRBJ1-6	TGCGCCAGCAGCCAAGATTGGGACAGGCCCTTAACCCTCCACTTT	CASSQDWDRPLTLHF
.	TRBV28	.	TRBJ1-1	TGTGCCAGCAGTTTATATCTGACTGAAGCTTTCTTT	CASSLYLTEAFF
.	TRBV11-2	.	TRBJ2-3	TGTGCCAGCAGCTTAGGACGCGGGGCAAAGGCGATGGTAGATACGCAGTATTTT	CASSLGRGAKAMVDTQYF
TRBD2	TRBV7-2	few	TRBJ2-1	TGTGCCAGCAGCCCTCTTTGGGGTAGCGGGGGGGCCAATGAGCAGTTCTTC	CASSPLWGSGGANEQFF
.	TRBV7-8	.	TRBJ2-7	TGTGCCAGCAGCTTAGCGAGGGTTGATAGCCCCAACGAGCAGTACTTC	CASSLARVDSPNEQYF
.	TRBV29-1	few	TRBJ2-4	TGCAGCGTCCAGGGGCGCCAGCAAAACATTCAGTACTTC	CSVQGRQQNIQYF
.	TRBV12-3/TRBV12-4	many	TRBJ2-3	TGTGCCAGCAGTTCAGGGAACACAGATACGCAGTATTTT	CASSSGNTDTQYF
TRBD2	TRBV29-1	few	TRBJ2-1	TGCAGCGTGGGGAGGACTAGCGACTCTCCTACCTACGACCCTCGGCGGCAGTTCTTC	CSVGRTSDSPTYDPRRQFF
.	TRBV27	.	TRBJ1-2	TGTGCCAGCGGAAACCTACAGGAGAACTATGGCTACACCTTC	CASGNLQENYGYTF
.	TRBV29-1	.	TRBJ2-7	TGCAGCGCCACCACCAGGAACGAGCAGTACTTC	CSATTRNEQYF
.	TRBV20-1	.	TRBJ2-5	TGCAGTGCTCCCCCCGGTGGAGAGTTATTTAGGGAGCAGTACTTC	CSAPPGGELFREQYF
TRBD2	TRBV6-2/TRBV6-3	.	TRBJ2-5	TGTGCCAGCACCCAGGGACTAGGGATCGGAGAGACCCAGTACTTC	CASTQGLGIGETQYF
TRBD1	TRBV7-9	.	TRBJ2-3	TGTGCCAGCGGACCCGGGACAGGGGCAAATACGCAGTATTTT	CASGPGTGANTQYF
.	TRBV6-2/TRBV6-3	once	TRBJ2-5	TGTGCCAGCAGCCCGGACCTGGCCCAAGAGACCCAGTACTTC	CASSPDLAQETQYF
.	TRBV11-2	few	TRBJ1-1	TGTGCCAGCAGCGAGAGACTACAGGCCTTTAACACTGAAGCTTTCTTT	CASSERLQAFNTEAFF
TRBD2	TRBV28	.	TRBJ2-3	TGTGCCAGCAGGACCGTGACTAGCGGGGGCACAGATACGCAGTATTTT	CASRTVTSGGTDTQYF
.	TRBV20-1	few	TRBJ2-5	TGCAGTGCTAGTTCGGGTGAGACCCAGTACTTC	CSASSGETQYF
.	TRBV4-3	.	TRBJ2-2	TGCGCCAGCAGCCAAGACCCTAGCCCGAACACCGGGGAGCTGTTTTTT	CASSQDPSPNTGELFF
TRBD2	TRBV20-1	.	TRBJ2-7	TGCAGTGCTAGAAGCCCAAGCGGGGCCGGCTACGAGCAGTACTTC	CSARSPSGAGYEQYF
TRBD1	TRBV4-1	.	TRBJ2-7	TGCGCCAGCAGCATTCCGGGACAGGGGACGTGCGAGCAGTACTTC	CASSIPGQGTCEQYF
.	TRBV6-2/TRBV6-3	.	TRBJ2-7	TGTGCCAGCAGTAGACAGGATCCCTGCGAGCAGTACTTC	CASSRQDPCEQYF